These 15 T cell receptor beta chains originate from one sample sequenced in a study of beta chain features in type 1 diabetes. All of the isolated RNA was reverse transcribed, so expressed TCRB transcripts were sequenced. The repertoire was sequenced with immunoSEQ multiplex PCR; TCRdb's copy has only in-frame clones and lacks some. The sample carries about 620,000 clones, 15% to 19% recorded once. The sample taken for sequencing was naive CD4+ T cells from blood. These receptor sequences come from a man younger than 35 in good health.

The chain couples TRBV11-3 to TRBJ2-2; 10 bases align to TRBD1. The junction had 4 bases not matched to a gene; V was cut back by 4 bases and J by 5 bases. CDR1 SGHNT and CDR2 YENEEA come from the germline V gene. The CDR3 contains 15 residues. DNA for the CDR3: TGTGCCAGCAGCTCGGGACAGGGGATAACCGGGGAGCTGTTTTTT. Translated: CASSSGQGITGELFF.

This CDR3 is CASSQVQGGTEAFF. The CDR3, as DNA: TGCGCCAGCAGCCAAGTCCAGGGGGGTACTGAAGCTTTCTTT. The chain links TRBV4-3 to TRBJ1-1; TRBD1 aligns across 7 bases. Per the germline V gene, CDR1 is LGHNA and CDR2 is YSLEER. V shed 1 base and J 5 bases; nucleotides not matched to a gene: 4. The CDR3 totals 14 residues.

This sequence joins TRBV6-6 and TRBJ1-1; D not resolved. CDR3 length equals 15 residues. Trimming left V 4 bases short and J 2 bases short, with 14 bases between. The germline gives CDR1 MNHNY, CDR2 SVGAGI (reference sequence). This CDR3 reads CASSSKTDSNTEAFF. CDR3 in DNA: TGTGCCAGCAGTTCGAAGACCGACTCTAACACTGAAGCTTTCTTT.

This chain links TRBV7-8 with TRBJ1-6; D not certain. The CDR3 runs 15 residues. V was pared by 1 base and J by 10 bases, with 14 bases between. Germline CDR1 SGHVS, CDR2 FQNEAQ. Here the CDR3 reads CASSLETGLKSPLHF. The CDR3 nucleotides are TGTGCCAGCAGCTTAGAGACGGGGTTGAAATCACCCCTCCACTTT.

The sample holds a few counts of this clone. The chain carries TRBV6-5 and TRBJ2-7, with 8 bases matching TRBD1. With V trimmed by 0 bases and J by 5 bases, 9 bases remained unmatched. Per the germline V gene, CDR1 is MNHEY and CDR2 is SVGAGI. The CDR3 spans 16 residues. Written as DNA, the CDR3 is TGTGCCAGCAGTTACTCGTCGACAGGGGTGGTCCACGAGCAGTACTTC. Its protein product is CASSYSSTGVVHEQYF.

This clone has only a few counts. This rearrangement joins TRBV7-9 to TRBJ2-1; 8 bases fit TRBD1. Per germline, CDR1 SEHNR and CDR2 FQNEAQ (reference sequence). This CDR3 region has 16 residues. V gave up 7 bases and J gave up 8 bases; unmatched junction bases: 16. The CDR3 here is CASNEAMGTGIDEQFF. CDR3 DNA sequence: TGTGCCAGCAACGAGGCAATGGGGACAGGAATCGATGAGCAGTTCTTC.

This chain connects TRBV7-9 to TRBJ1-1; 8 bases line up with TRBD1. V shed 5 bases, J shed 4 bases, and the junction held 0 bases outside the gene matches. Germline V gene lookup returns CDR1 SEHNR and CDR2 FQNEAQ (reference sequence). This CDR3 is 12 amino acids long. The CDR3 region has the DNA TGTGCCAGCAGCCAGGGGGCCACTGAAGCTTTCTTT. Translated: CASSQGATEAFF. The complete variable domain, with remaining parts taken from reference TRBV7-9 and TRBJ1-1, reads DTGVSQNPRHKITKRGQNVTFRCDPISEHNRLYWYRQTLGQGPEFLTYFQNEAQLEKSRLLSDRFSAERPKGSFSTLEIQRTEQGDSAMYLCASSQGATEAFFGQGTRLTVV.

The chain carries TRBV7-9 and TRBJ2-5; D is unresolved. The better agreement between TRBJ2-7 and the DNA end casts doubt on the J call. Germline CDR1 is SEHNR and CDR2 is FQNEAQ (reference sequence). The CDR3 runs 14 residues. The CDR3 region has the DNA TGTGCCAGCAGCTTAGTAAGTTCGAACTACGAGCAGTACTTC. It specifies CASSLVSSNYEQYF.

This clone has a handful of counts. The rearrangement uses TRBV4-3 and TRBJ2-5; D gene unclear. Germline loops: CDR1 LGHNA, CDR2 YSLEER. This CDR3 has 13 amino acids. V gave up 1 base and J gave up 1 base, with 4 bases separating them. The DNA of the CDR3 is TGCGCCAGCAGCCAAGTGGGCCAAGAGACCCAGTACTTC. Translation: CASSQVGQETQYF.

This sequence joins TRBV7-3 and TRBJ2-2; D remains ambiguous. The V end lost 3 bases, the J end lost 1 base, and 9 bases lay between the germline ends. This CDR3 spans 15 amino acids. The germline gives CDR1 SGHTA, CDR2 FQGTGA. The CDR3 loop is CASSFTAMNTGELFF. CDR3 DNA sequence: TGTGCCAGCAGCTTCACAGCGATGAACACCGGGGAGCTGTTTTTT.

This clone was counted between two and nine times. As DNA, the CDR3 is TGCGCCAGCAGCCGTGCACAGGGGGACTATGGCTACACCTTC. It encodes CASSRAQGDYGYTF. J is TRBJ1-2 and V is TRBV4-1, with 8 bases matching TRBD1. Trimming at V came to 4 bases and at J to 3 bases, leaving 4 bases not matched to a gene. The germline CDR1 and CDR2 sequences are MGHRA and YSYEKL. CDR3 length: 14 amino acids.

This clone was seen a few times. The chain recombines TRBV5-1 with TRBJ2-5; D is possibly TRBD1 (5 bases). The ends were cut back, 0 bases at V and 0 bases at J, with 9 bases in the middle. The CDR3 loop spans 15 amino acids. CDR1 and CDR2 from the germline V gene are SGHRS and YFSETQ. CDR3 region: CASSLGQTYQETQYF. The DNA of the CDR3 is TGCGCCAGCAGCTTGGGACAGACGTACCAAGAGACCCAGTACTTC.

The chain employs TRBV7-3 and TRBJ1-1; D gene uncertain. The V gene lost 5 bases and the J gene lost 0 bases, with 16 bases spanning the gap. The CDR3 has 16 amino acids. CDR1 is SGHTA, CDR2 FQGTGA, per germline. The CDR3 DNA follows: TGTGCCAGCAGCCCCTCAGGCCGACAAGTGAACACTGAAGCTTTCTTT. Residues: CASSPSGRQVNTEAFF.

The rearrangement links TRBV18 to TRBJ2-2; 7 positions match TRBD1. The germline gives CDR1 KGHSH, CDR2 LQKENI. V lost 1 base to trimming and J lost 4 bases; unmatched junction nucleotides: 6. The CDR3 extends over 16 amino acids. CDR3 in amino acids: CASSPLKTGSTGELFF. In DNA form, the CDR3 reads TGTGCCAGCTCACCACTTAAGACAGGGAGCACCGGGGAGCTGTTTTTT.

This clone was detected only a few times. This chain connects TRBV30 to TRBJ1-1; D gene ambiguous. The CDR3 has 15 residues. Germline loops: CDR1 GTSNPN, CDR2 SVGIG (reference sequence). Trimming removed 4 bases from V and 1 base from J, with 16 bases in between. CDR3 region: CAWIPLLLTNTEAFF. In DNA, the CDR3 is TGTGCCTGGATCCCCCTGTTACTAACGAACACTGAAGCTTTCTTT.